This TCR beta chain emerged from a study of blood T cell repertoires in COVID-19. Generated by immunoSEQ multiplex PCR, the TCRdb table keeps only in-frame clones and is missing some. The sample holds about 130,000 clones, roughly 77% seen once. Germline-derived CDR1 and CDR2 are SQVTM and ANQGSEA. Trimming shortened V by 3 bases and J by 6 bases, and 17 bases separated the two germline ends. The CDR3 covers 14 residues. The V and J genes are TRBV29-1 and TRBJ1-2, with TRBD1 as a possible D gene (5 bases). Source material: peripheral blood. This clonotype was sampled from an older woman with COVID-19, enrolled during active disease. The CDR3 here is CSVDSQGLGDGYTF. CDR3 coding DNA: TGCAGCGTTGATTCGCAGGGCCTTGGAGATGGCTACACCTTC.